This T cell receptor beta chain emerged from a study of cytomegalovirus exposure and HLA in healthy donors. Study-wide results and limits: The authors enumerated roughly 180 TCR beta chains as linked to cytomegalovirus. Among CMV-associated TCR beta chains, most appeared HLA-restricted in a later analysis. Available immune exposure information was restricted to CMV serostatus only.

The CDR3 sequence is 15 residues long. Germline V gene data show CDR1 as MNHEY and CDR2 as SMNVEV (reference sequence). Losses at the gene ends were 5 bases for V and 10 bases for J; bases not matched to a gene: 12. It was with 60 Vbeta and 13 Jbeta primers that the PCR ran. How the authors handled the data: As a later analysis found, there were 70 million to 100 million unique TCR beta chains, of which around 10 million were shared. The protocol was immunoSEQ multiplex PCR, while the TCRdb copy is restricted to in-frame clones and leaves out a portion. V, J and clone size derive from that table, while D and trimming were established from the DNA sequence. The table records approximately 40,000 clones, 82% of them present only once. Comment on this clone: Its antigen is not known.

The rearrangement links TRBV27 to TRBJ2-7; TRBD1 matches at 12 bases. The TCR originated in a woman under 30 in good health and CMV-seropositive. Sequencing input: PBMCs. CDR3 residues: CASSAPRDRGRPQYF. In nucleotides, the CDR3 is TGTGCCAGCAGTGCCCCCCGGGACAGGGGGCGCCCCCAGTACTTC.